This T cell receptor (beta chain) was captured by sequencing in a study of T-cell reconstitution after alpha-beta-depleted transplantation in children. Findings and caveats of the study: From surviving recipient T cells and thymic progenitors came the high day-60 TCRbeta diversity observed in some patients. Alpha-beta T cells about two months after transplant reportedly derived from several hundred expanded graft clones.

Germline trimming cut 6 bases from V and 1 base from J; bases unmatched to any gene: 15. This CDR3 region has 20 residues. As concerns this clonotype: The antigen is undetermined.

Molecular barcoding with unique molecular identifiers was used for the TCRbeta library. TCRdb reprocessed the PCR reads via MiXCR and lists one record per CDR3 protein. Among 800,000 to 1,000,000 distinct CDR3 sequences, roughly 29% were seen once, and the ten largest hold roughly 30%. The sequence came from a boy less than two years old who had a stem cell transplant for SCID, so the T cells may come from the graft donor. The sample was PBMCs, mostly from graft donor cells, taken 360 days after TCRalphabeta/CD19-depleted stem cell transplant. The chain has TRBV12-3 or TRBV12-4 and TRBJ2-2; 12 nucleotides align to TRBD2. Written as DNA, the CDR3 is TGTGCCAGCAGCCCACGGATGTTGCTAGCGGGGGGGGAGAACACCGGGGAGCTGTTTTTT. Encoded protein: CASSPRMLLAGGENTGELFF.